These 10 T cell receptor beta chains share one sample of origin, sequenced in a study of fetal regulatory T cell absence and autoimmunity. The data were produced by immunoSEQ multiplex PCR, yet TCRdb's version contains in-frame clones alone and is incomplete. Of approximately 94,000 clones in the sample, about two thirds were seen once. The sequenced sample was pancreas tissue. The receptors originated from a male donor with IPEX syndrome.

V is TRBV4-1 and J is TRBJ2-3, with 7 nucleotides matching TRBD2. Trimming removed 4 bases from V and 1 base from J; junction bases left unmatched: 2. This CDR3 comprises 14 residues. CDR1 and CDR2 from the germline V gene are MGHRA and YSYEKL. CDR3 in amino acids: CASSPLAGTDTQYF. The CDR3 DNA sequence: TGCGCCAGCAGCCCCCTAGCGGGCACAGATACGCAGTATTTT.

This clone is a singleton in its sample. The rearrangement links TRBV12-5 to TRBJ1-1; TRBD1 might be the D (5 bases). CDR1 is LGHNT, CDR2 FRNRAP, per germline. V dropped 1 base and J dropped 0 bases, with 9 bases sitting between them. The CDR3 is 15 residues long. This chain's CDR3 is CASGLDRDLNTEAFF. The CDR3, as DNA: TGTGCTAGTGGTTTGGACCGGGACTTGAACACTGAAGCTTTCTTT.

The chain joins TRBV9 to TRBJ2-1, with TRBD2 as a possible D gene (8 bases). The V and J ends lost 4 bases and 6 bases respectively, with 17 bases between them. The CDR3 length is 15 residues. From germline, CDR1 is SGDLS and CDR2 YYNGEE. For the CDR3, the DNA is TGTGCCAGCAGCCAGGGGGTAGCGGGATTCAATGAGCAGTTCTTC. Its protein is CASSQGVAGFNEQFF.

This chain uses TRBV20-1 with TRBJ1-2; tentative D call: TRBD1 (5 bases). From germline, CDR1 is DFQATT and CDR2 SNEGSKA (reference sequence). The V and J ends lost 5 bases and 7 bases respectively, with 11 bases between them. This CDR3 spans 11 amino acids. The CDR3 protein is CSAFWDAGYTF. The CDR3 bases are TGCAGTGCTTTTTGGGACGCTGGCTACACCTTC.

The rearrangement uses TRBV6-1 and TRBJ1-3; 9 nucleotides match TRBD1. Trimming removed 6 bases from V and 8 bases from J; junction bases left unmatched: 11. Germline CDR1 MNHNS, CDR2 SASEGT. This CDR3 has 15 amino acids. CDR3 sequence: CASRSFRDRVDTIYF. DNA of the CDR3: TGTGCCAGCAGATCTTTTCGGGACAGGGTTGACACCATATATTTT.

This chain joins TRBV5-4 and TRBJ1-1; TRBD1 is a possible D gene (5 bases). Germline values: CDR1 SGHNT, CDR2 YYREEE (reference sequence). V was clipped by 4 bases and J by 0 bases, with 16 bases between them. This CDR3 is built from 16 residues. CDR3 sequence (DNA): TGTGCCAGCAGCCTTACCCTGGACACCTTGAACACTGAAGCTTTCTTT. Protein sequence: CASSLTLDTLNTEAFF.

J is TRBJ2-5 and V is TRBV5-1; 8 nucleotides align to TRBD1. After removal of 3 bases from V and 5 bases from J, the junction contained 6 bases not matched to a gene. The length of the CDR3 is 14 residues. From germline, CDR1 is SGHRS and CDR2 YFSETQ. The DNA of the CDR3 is TGCGCCAGCAGCTCGGACAGGGTATGGGAGACCCAGTACTTC. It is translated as CASSSDRVWETQYF.

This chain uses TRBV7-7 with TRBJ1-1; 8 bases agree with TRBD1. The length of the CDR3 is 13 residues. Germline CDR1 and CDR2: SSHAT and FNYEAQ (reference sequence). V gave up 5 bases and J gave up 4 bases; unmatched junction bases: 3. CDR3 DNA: TGTGCCAGCAGCGACGGACAGGGCACTGAAGCTTTCTTT. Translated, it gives CASSDGQGTEAFF.

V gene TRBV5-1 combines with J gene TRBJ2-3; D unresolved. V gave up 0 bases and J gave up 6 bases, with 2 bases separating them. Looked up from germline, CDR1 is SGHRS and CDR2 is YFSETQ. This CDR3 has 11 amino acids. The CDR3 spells CASSLGDTQYF. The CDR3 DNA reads TGCGCCAGCAGCTTGGGGGATACGCAGTATTTT.

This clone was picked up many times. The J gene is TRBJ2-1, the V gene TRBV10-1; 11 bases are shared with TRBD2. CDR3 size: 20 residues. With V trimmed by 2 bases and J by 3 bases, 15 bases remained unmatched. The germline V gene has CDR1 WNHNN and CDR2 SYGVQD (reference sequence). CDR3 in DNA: TGCGCCAGCAGTGAGCCGGGAGGGCTAGCGGGAGGAACCGGCTACAATGAGCAGTTCTTC. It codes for CASSEPGGLAGGTGYNEQFF.